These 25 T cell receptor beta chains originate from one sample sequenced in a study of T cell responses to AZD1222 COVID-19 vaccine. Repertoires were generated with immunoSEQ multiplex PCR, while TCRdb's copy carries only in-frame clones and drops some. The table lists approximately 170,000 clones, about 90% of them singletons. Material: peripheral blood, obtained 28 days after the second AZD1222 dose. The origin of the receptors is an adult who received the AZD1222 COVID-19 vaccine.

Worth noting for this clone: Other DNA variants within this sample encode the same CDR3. The CDR3 sequence is CASSPGQGRQPQHF. The CDR3 coding sequence is TGTGCCAGCTCACCAGGACAGGGCCGTCAGCCCCAGCATTTT. The chain carries TRBV18 and TRBJ1-5; 8 bases are shared with TRBD1. Losses at the gene ends were 2 bases for V and 6 bases for J; bases not matched to a gene: 3. The CDR3 is made up of 14 amino acids. Looked up from germline, CDR1 is KGHSH and CDR2 is LQKENI.

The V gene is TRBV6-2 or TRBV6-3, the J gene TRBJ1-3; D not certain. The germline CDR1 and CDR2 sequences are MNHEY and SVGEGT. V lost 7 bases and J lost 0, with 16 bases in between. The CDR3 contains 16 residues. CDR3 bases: TGTGCCAGCACCCCCGATCCGGGATACTCTGGAAACACCATATATTTT. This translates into CASTPDPGYSGNTIYF.

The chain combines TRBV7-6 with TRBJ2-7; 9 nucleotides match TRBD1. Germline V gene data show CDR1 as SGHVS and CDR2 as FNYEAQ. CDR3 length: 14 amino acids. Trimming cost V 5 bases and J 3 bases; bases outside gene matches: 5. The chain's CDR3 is CASSSRDRVYEQYF. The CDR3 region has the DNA TGTGCCAGCAGCAGCCGGGACAGGGTCTACGAGCAGTACTTC.

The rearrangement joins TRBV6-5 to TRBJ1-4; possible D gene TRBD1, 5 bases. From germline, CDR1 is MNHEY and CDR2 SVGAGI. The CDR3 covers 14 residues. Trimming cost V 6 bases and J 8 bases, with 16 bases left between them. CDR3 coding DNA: TGTGCCAGCAGCACCCGGGGGGTTGAGGAAAAACTGTTTTTT. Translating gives CASSTRGVEEKLFF.

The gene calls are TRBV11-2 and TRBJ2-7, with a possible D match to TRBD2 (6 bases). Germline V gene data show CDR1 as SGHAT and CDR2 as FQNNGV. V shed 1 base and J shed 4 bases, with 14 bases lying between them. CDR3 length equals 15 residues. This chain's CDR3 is CASSLAGDSFYEQYF. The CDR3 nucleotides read TGTGCCAGCAGCTTAGCGGGGGATTCGTTTTACGAGCAGTACTTC.

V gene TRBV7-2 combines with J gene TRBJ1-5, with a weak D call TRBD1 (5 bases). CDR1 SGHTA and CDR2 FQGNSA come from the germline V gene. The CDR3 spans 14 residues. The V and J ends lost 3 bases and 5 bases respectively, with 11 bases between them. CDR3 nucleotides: TGTGCCAGCAGCTTCTTCAGGGTTGATCAGCCCCAGCATTTT. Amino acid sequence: CASSFFRVDQPQHF.

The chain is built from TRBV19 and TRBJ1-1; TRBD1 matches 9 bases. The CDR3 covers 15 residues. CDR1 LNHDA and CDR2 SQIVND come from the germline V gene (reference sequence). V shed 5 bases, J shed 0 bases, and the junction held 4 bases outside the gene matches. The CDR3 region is CASSLRQGVNTEAFF. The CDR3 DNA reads TGTGCCAGTAGTCTTCGACAGGGGGTGAACACTGAAGCTTTCTTT.

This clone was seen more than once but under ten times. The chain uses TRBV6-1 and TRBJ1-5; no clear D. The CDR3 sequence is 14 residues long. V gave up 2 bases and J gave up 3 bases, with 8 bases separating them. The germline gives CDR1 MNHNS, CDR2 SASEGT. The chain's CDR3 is CASSESGSNQPQHF. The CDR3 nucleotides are TGTGCCAGCAGTGAATCGGGATCCAATCAGCCCCAGCATTTT.

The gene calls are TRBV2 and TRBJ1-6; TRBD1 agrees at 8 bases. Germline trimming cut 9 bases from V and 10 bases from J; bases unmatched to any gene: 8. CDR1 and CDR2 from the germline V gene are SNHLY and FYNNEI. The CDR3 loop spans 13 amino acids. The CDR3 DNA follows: TGTGCCAGAAAGACAGGGGATTACTCACCCCTCCACTTT. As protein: CARKTGDYSPLHF.

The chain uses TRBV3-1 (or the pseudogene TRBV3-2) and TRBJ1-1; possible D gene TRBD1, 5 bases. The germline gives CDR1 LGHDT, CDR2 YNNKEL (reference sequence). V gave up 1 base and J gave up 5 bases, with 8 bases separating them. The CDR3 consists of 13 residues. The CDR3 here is CASSQGGVTEAFF. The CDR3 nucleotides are TGTGCCAGCAGCCAAGGAGGGGTGACTGAAGCTTTCTTT.

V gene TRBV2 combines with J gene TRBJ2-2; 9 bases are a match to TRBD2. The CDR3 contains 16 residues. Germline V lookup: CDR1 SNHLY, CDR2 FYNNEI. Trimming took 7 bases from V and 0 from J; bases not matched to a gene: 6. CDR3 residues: CASKGSGGSNTGELFF. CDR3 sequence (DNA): TGTGCCAGCAAGGGTAGCGGGGGCTCGAACACCGGGGAGCTGTTTTTT.

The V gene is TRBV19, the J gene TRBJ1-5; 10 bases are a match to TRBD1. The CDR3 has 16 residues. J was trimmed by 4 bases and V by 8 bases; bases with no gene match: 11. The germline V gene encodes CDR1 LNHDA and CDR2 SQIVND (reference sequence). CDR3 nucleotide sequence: TGTGCCAGTGCAGGTCGGGGACAGGGGACAAATCAGCCCCAGCATTTT. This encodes CASAGRGQGTNQPQHF. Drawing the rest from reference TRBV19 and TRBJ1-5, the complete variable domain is DGGITQSPKYLFRKEGQNVTLSCEQNLNHDAMYWYRQDPGQGLRLIYYSQIVNDFQKGDIAEGYSVSREKKESFPLTVTSAQKNPTAFYLCASAGRGQGTNQPQHFGDGTRLSIL.

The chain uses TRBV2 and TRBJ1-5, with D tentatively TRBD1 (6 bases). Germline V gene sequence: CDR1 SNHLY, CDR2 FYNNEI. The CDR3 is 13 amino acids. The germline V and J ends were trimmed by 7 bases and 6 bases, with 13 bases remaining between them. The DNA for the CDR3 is TGTGCCAGCACCAGGGAAGGGGGTCAGCCCCAGCATTTT. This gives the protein CASTREGGQPQHF.

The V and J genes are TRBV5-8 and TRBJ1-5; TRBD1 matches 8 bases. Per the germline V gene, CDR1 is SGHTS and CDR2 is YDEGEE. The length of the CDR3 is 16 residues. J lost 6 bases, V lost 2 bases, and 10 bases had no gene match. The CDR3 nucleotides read TGTGCCAGCAGCTTTAGGACAGGGAGCCTAAGTCAGCCCCAGCATTTT. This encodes CASSFRTGSLSQPQHF.

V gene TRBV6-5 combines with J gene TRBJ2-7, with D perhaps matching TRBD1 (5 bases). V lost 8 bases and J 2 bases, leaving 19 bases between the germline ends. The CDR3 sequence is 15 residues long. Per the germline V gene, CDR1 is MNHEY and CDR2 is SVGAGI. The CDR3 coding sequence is TGTGCCAGCGCCCTAAGGGGCAGAGGCCCCTACGAGCAGTACTTC. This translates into CASALRGRGPYEQYF.

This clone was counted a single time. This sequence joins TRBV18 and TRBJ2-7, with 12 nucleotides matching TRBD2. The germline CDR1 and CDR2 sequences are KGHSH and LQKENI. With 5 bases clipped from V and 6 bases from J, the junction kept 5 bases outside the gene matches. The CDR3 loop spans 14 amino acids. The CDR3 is CASSASGGVVEQYF. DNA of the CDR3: TGTGCCAGCTCAGCTAGCGGGGGGGTCGTCGAGCAGTACTTC. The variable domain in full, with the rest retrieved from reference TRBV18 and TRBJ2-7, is NAGVMQNPRHLVRRRGQEARLRCSPMKGHSHVYWYRQLPEEGLKFMVYLQKENIIDESGMPKERFSAEFPKEGPSILRIQQVVRGDSAAYFCASSASGGVVEQYFGPGTRLTVT.

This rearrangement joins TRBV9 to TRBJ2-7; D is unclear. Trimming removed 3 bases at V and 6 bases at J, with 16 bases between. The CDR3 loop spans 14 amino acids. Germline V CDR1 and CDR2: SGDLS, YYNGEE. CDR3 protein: CASSGTDFFREQYF. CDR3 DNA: TGTGCCAGCAGCGGGACCGATTTTTTTCGCGAGCAGTACTTC.

The chain's CDR3 is CASSLRQGQATNEKLFF. DNA of the CDR3: TGCGCCAGCAGCCTAAGACAGGGGCAGGCAACTAATGAAAAACTGTTTTTT. This chain uses TRBV4-1 with TRBJ1-4, with 8 bases that match TRBD1. The CDR3 sequence is 17 residues long. V shed 4 bases and J 0 bases; nucleotides not matched to a gene: 7. Germline CDR1 and CDR2: MGHRA and YSYEKL.

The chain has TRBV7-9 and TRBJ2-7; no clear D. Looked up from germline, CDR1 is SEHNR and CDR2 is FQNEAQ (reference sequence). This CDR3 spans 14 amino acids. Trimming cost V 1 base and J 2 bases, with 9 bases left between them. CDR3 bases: TGTGCCAGCAGCTTAGTGGTCAGCCCCTACGAGCAGTACTTC. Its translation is CASSLVVSPYEQYF. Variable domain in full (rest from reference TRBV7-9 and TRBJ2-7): DTGVSQNPRHKITKRGQNVTFRCDPISEHNRLYWYRQTLGQGPEFLTYFQNEAQLEKSRLLSDRFSAERPKGSFSTLEIQRTEQGDSAMYLCASSLVVSPYEQYFGPGTRLTVT.

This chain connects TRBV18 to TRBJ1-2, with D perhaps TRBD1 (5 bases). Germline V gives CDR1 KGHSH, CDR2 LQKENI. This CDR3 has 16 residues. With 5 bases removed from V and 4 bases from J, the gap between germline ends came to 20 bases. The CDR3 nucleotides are TGTGCCAGCTCAGGGGCGGACCTTATCTTTGGCTATGGCTACACCTTC. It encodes CASSGADLIFGYGYTF. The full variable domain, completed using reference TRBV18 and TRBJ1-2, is NAGVMQNPRHLVRRRGQEARLRCSPMKGHSHVYWYRQLPEEGLKFMVYLQKENIIDESGMPKERFSAEFPKEGPSILRIQQVVRGDSAAYFCASSGADLIFGYGYTFGSGTRLTVV.

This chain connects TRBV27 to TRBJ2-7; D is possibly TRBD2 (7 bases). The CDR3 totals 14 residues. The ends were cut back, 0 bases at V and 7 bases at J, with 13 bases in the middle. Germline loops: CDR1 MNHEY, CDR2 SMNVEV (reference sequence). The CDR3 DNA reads TGTGCCAGCAGTTTATCGAGGGGGGGCAGGGAGCAGTACTTC. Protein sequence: CASSLSRGGREQYF.

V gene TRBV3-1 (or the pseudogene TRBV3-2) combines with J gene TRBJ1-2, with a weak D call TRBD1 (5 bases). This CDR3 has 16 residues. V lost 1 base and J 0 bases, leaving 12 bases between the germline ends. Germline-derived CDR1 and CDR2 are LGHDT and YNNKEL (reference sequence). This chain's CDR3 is CASSQASGITNYGYTF. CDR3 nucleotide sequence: TGTGCCAGCAGCCAAGCCTCAGGGATAACTAACTATGGCTACACCTTC.

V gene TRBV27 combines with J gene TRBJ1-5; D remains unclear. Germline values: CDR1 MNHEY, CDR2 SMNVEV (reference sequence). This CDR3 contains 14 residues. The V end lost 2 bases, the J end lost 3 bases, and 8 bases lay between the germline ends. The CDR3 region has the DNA TGTGCCAGCAGTTTACGTCCAAACAATCAGCCCCAGCATTTT. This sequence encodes CASSLRPNNQPQHF.

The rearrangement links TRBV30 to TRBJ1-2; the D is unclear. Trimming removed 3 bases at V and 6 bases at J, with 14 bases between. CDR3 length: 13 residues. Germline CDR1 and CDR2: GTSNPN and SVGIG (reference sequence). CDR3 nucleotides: TGTGCCTGGAGACCCCAGACGGCGAATGGCTACACCTTC. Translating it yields CAWRPQTANGYTF. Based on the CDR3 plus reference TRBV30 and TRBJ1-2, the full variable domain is SQTIHQWPATLVQPVGSPLSLECTVEGTSNPNLYWYRQAAGRGLQLLFYSVGIGQISSEVPQNLSASRPQDRQFILSSKKLLLSDSGFYLCAWRPQTANGYTFGSGTRLTVV.

The CDR3 bases are TGTGCCTGGAGTATGGATAGCAATCAGCCCCAGCATTTT. The encoded protein is CAWSMDSNQPQHF. The V call is TRBV30, the J call TRBJ1-5; D remains ambiguous. The CDR3 loop spans 13 amino acids. Trimming pared 2 bases from V and 0 bases from J, leaving 5 bases between. Germline CDR1 GTSNPN, CDR2 SVGIG (reference sequence).